The 32 T cell receptor beta chains in this list originate from one sample, sequenced in a study of cytomegalovirus exposure and HLA in healthy donors. The PCR made use of 60 Vbeta and 13 Jbeta primers. The data were produced by immunoSEQ multiplex PCR, yet TCRdb's version contains in-frame clones alone and is incomplete. Among 65,000 to 95,000 clones listed, around 81% were seen once. Specimen: PBMCs. The receptors were gathered from a male donor in good health and CMV-seropositive.

The chain carries TRBV12-5 and TRBJ1-4; 7 nucleotides align to TRBD1. CDR1 is LGHNT, CDR2 FRNRAP, per germline. V was pared by 5 bases and J by 0 bases, with 18 bases of the junction left unmatched. The CDR3 has 20 amino acids. CDR3 nucleotides: TGTGCTAGTGGTCTTGCGCCGGGACAGACCTCCCATGCAACTAATGAAAAACTGTTTTTT. This sequence encodes CASGLAPGQTSHATNEKLFF.

This rearrangement joins TRBV5-5 to TRBJ2-1, with 9 nucleotides matching TRBD1. V lost 5 bases to trimming and J lost 7 bases; unmatched junction nucleotides: 13. Germline values: CDR1 SGHKS, CDR2 YYEKEE (reference sequence). The CDR3 has 16 amino acids. DNA for the CDR3: TGTGCCAGCAGTAGGGGAATGGGACAGGGATCAAATGAGCAGTTCTTC. Protein product: CASSRGMGQGSNEQFF. Complete variable domain (other parts from reference TRBV5-5 and TRBJ2-1): DAGVTQSPTHLIKTRGQQVTLRCSPISGHKSVSWYQQVLGQGPQFIFQYYEKEERGRGNFPDRFSARQFPNYSSELNVNALLLGDSALYLCASSRGMGQGSNEQFFGPGTRLTVL.

This chain uses TRBV4-1 with TRBJ2-7; 9 positions match TRBD1. Per germline, CDR1 MGHRA and CDR2 YSYEKL. This CDR3 comprises 17 residues. J was trimmed by 5 bases and V by 0 bases; bases with no gene match: 11. The CDR3 DNA reads TGCGCCAGCAGCCAAGATCATTGGAGGGACAGGGAAAACGAGCAGTACTTC. Amino acid sequence: CASSQDHWRDRENEQYF.

This sequence joins TRBV27 and TRBJ2-3; 7 bases fit TRBD1. Germline CDR1 is MNHEY and CDR2 is SMNVEV (reference sequence). CDR3 length: 15 amino acids. Trimming cost V 7 bases and J 5 bases; bases outside gene matches: 12. The CDR3 loop reads CASTLEGAPGDTQYF. CDR3 sequence (DNA): TGTGCCAGCACCCTTGAGGGGGCCCCAGGAGATACGCAGTATTTT.

This chain uses TRBV5-4 with TRBJ2-7; TRBD1 matches 8 bases. V lost 3 bases and J lost 6; bases outside the gene matches: 8. Germline CDR1 reads SGHNT; CDR2 reads YYREEE (reference sequence). The CDR3 is 14 residues long. CDR3 in DNA: TGTGCCAGCAGCTCCGGGACAGGCGTCCTCGAGCAGTACTTC. It yields the protein CASSSGTGVLEQYF.

The rearrangement links TRBV4-2 to TRBJ1-5; D is ambiguous. The CDR3 extends over 13 amino acids. Trimming removed 0 bases from V and 5 bases from J, with 5 bases in between. From germline, CDR1 is LGHNA and CDR2 YNFKEQ. The DNA of the CDR3 is TGTGCCAGCAGCCAAGACCATTATCAGCCCCAGCATTTT. It encodes CASSQDHYQPQHF.

The chain joins TRBV6-5 to TRBJ2-7, with 9 nucleotides matching TRBD1. Germline trimming cut 10 bases from V and 4 bases from J; bases unmatched to any gene: 5. Germline V gene data show CDR1 as MNHEY and CDR2 as SVGAGI. The CDR3 is 12 amino acids. For the CDR3, the DNA is TGTGCCACCGAGGACAGGGGATACGAGCAGTACTTC. Translated: CATEDRGYEQYF.

The chain recombines TRBV4-2 with TRBJ2-3; 9 bases are a match to TRBD2. In germline, CDR1 is LGHNA, CDR2 YNFKEQ. The CDR3 is 15 residues long. J lost 15 bases, V lost 4 bases, and 17 bases had no gene match. CDR3 region: CASSLERGAWALGYF. DNA of the CDR3: TGTGCCAGCAGCCTCGAGCGGGGGGCCTGGGCACTTGGTTATTTT.

This clone was seen a single time. The chain uses TRBV7-2 and TRBJ1-3; D may be TRBD1 (6 bases). Germline V gives CDR1 SGHTA, CDR2 FQGNSA. The CDR3 is made up of 15 amino acids. V was trimmed by 5 bases and J by 0 bases, leaving 11 bases between them. The CDR3 nucleotides read TGTGCCAGCAGCCACATACAGGGCTCTGGAAACACCATATATTTT. Amino acids: CASSHIQGSGNTIYF.

This rearrangement joins TRBV7-2 to TRBJ2-1, with 9 bases lining up with TRBD2. The CDR3 covers 15 residues. Germline V gene sequence: CDR1 SGHTA, CDR2 FQGNSA. V dropped 1 base and J dropped 12; count of bases not matched to a gene: 10. The CDR3 region is CASSLEAAGGYLQFF. The DNA for the CDR3 is TGTGCCAGCAGCTTAGAGGCAGCGGGAGGTTATTTGCAGTTCTTC.

The chain recombines TRBV5-1 with TRBJ1-5; the match to TRBD1 covers 9 bases. This CDR3 contains 14 residues. CDR1 and CDR2 from the germline V gene are SGHRS and YFSETQ. V lost 4 bases to trimming and J lost 4 bases; unmatched junction nucleotides: 3. CDR3 region: CASSAGTGNQPQHF. The CDR3, as DNA: TGCGCCAGCAGCGCCGGGACAGGGAATCAGCCCCAGCATTTT.

The chain uses TRBV14 and TRBJ2-7; TRBD2 matches 10 bases. The germline gives CDR1 SGHDN, CDR2 FVKESK. This CDR3 is built from 16 residues. The V and J ends lost 5 bases and 2 bases, in that order; junction bases with no gene match: 9. This chain's CDR3 is CASSSTTSGPTYEQYF. The CDR3 DNA follows: TGTGCCAGCAGCTCTACGACTAGCGGGCCTACCTACGAGCAGTACTTC.

The chain links TRBV7-9 to TRBJ2-1, with TRBD1 identical over 8 bases. Germline V lookup: CDR1 SEHNR, CDR2 FQNEAQ (reference sequence). This CDR3 comprises 14 residues. Unmatched junction bases numbered 6, after V lost 6 bases and J lost 5 bases. In DNA, the CDR3 is TGTGCCAGCAGACCGACAGGGGTCCACAATGAGCAGTTCTTC. It is translated as CASRPTGVHNEQFF.

This chain connects TRBV5-4 to TRBJ2-7; 12 nucleotides match TRBD2. This CDR3 contains 15 residues. Germline lookup yields CDR1 SGHNT and CDR2 YYREEE (reference sequence). V lost 4 bases and J lost 3; bases outside the gene matches: 5. CDR3 nucleotides: TGTGCCAGCAGCCGGACTAGCGGGATCAGCTACGAGCAGTACTTC. Its translation: CASSRTSGISYEQYF.

V is TRBV27 and J is TRBJ2-1; D is possibly TRBD2 (6 bases). With 0 bases removed from V and 5 bases from J, the gap between germline ends came to 23 bases. The CDR3 spans 19 residues. Germline V gives CDR1 MNHEY, CDR2 SMNVEV (reference sequence). CDR3: CASSLSRSASRGKNNEQFF. As DNA, the CDR3 is TGTGCCAGCAGTTTATCGCGCTCGGCTAGTCGGGGGAAAAACAATGAGCAGTTCTTC.

The chain carries TRBV4-1 and TRBJ2-3; D is perhaps TRBD2 (6 bases). CDR3 length equals 14 residues. V gave up 0 bases and J gave up 6 bases, with 10 bases separating them. Germline V lookup: CDR1 MGHRA, CDR2 YSYEKL. Here the CDR3 reads CASSQDQTRDTQYF. In nucleotides, the CDR3 is TGCGCCAGCAGCCAAGATCAGACTAGGGATACGCAGTATTTT.

This clone is categorized as medium-sized. This chain uses TRBV2 with TRBJ1-1; D is possibly TRBD1 (5 bases). Germline V gene data show CDR1 as SNHLY and CDR2 as FYNNEI. CDR3 length: 14 residues. Trimming took 4 bases from V and 4 from J, leaving 13 bases between them. CDR3 nucleotide sequence: TGTGCCAGCAGTGTTCAGACAGCGAGCACTGAAGCTTTCTTT. Protein: CASSVQTASTEAFF.

With regard to this clone: At one end the junction does not follow the germline gene, possibly because of a read error. The chain uses TRBV6-5 and TRBJ2-5; 8 nucleotides match TRBD2. Germline V gene lookup returns CDR1 MNHEY and CDR2 SVGAGI. The CDR3 runs to 15 residues. The CDR3, as DNA: TGTGCCAGCAGTTCGGCGGGAGCGGGGGAAGAGACCAAGTACTTC. It is translated as CASSSAGAGEETKYF.

CDR3 in amino acids: CASSLAGGRSNEKLFF. The DNA of the CDR3 is TGTGCCAGCAGCTTGGCGGGAGGCAGGAGTAATGAAAAACTGTTTTTT. The rearrangement uses TRBV5-5 and TRBJ1-4, with D uncertain. Between the trimmed V and J ends, which lost 0 bases and 4 bases, there was a span of 13 bases. The CDR3 runs to 16 residues. In germline, CDR1 is SGHKS, CDR2 YYEKEE (reference sequence).

This rearrangement joins TRBV7-9 to TRBJ2-1; tentative D call: TRBD1 (6 bases). Trimming removed 5 bases from V and 5 bases from J, with 16 bases in between. The CDR3 runs 15 residues. Germline CDR1 reads SEHNR; CDR2 reads FQNEAQ (reference sequence). In DNA form, the CDR3 reads TGTGCCAGCAGCCCTTTGGGGGCCAACAACAATGAGCAGTTCTTC. Translation gives CASSPLGANNNEQFF.

This chain links TRBV27 with TRBJ2-7; D possibly corresponds to TRBD1 (5 bases). Germline V gives CDR1 MNHEY, CDR2 SMNVEV (reference sequence). V was cut by 4 bases and J by 4 bases, with 11 bases left in between. The CDR3 runs to 13 residues. The CDR3 loop is CASSSRVGYEQYF. In DNA, the CDR3 is TGTGCCAGCAGTTCCAGGGTGGGGTACGAGCAGTACTTC.

J is TRBJ2-5 and V is TRBV9; D may be TRBD1 (5 bases). CDR1 and CDR2 (germline): SGDLS, YYNGEE. This CDR3 is 14 amino acids long. The V end was cut by 3 bases, the J end by 2 bases, with 11 bases between. The CDR3 sequence is CASSADTGQETQYF. CDR3 sequence (DNA): TGTGCCAGCAGCGCCGATACAGGTCAAGAGACCCAGTACTTC.

This clone came up once. CDR3 bases: TGCGCCAGCAATAGGGGGCCAGGATCTGATGGCTACACCTTC. Its translation: CASNRGPGSDGYTF. This rearrangement joins TRBV10-2 to TRBJ1-2; 7 nucleotides align to TRBD1. This CDR3 contains 14 residues. Trimming at V came to 7 bases and at J to 6 bases, leaving 11 bases not matched to a gene. Germline loops: CDR1 WSHSY, CDR2 SAAADI.

V gene TRBV7-2 combines with J gene TRBJ1-5; D is uncertain. Germline lookup yields CDR1 SGHTA and CDR2 FQGNSA. The germline V and J ends were trimmed by 5 bases and 1 base, with 6 bases remaining between them. The CDR3 runs 13 residues. CDR3: CASSPRSNQPQHF. The CDR3 bases are TGTGCCAGCAGCCCCAGGAGCAATCAGCCCCAGCATTTT.

J is TRBJ2-7 and V is TRBV28; D remains unclear. The CDR3 consists of 12 residues. V was trimmed by 2 bases and J by 4 bases, leaving 6 bases between them. Germline V gene lookup returns CDR1 MDHEN and CDR2 SYDVKM. The CDR3 DNA follows: TGTGCCAGCAGTTTAAATTCTTACGAGCAGTACTTC. It translates to CASSLNSYEQYF.

The chain carries TRBV2 and TRBJ2-1; 11 bases are a match to TRBD2. CDR3 length: 15 amino acids. V was clipped by 7 bases and J by 4 bases; unmatched bases: 6. Germline CDR1 is SNHLY and CDR2 is FYNNEI. The chain's CDR3 is CASTASGGLYNEQFF. CDR3 bases: TGTGCCAGCACAGCTAGCGGGGGGTTATACAATGAGCAGTTCTTC.

This clone has only a few counts. The V gene is TRBV6-1, the J gene TRBJ1-5, with TRBD1 as a possible D gene (6 bases). Trimming cost V 2 bases and J 4 bases, with 9 bases left between them. This CDR3 region has 14 residues. Germline CDR1 reads MNHNS; CDR2 reads SASEGT. Here the CDR3 DNA reads TGTGCCAGCAGTGAACTCAGGGGAAATCAGCCCCAGCATTTT. Its translation is CASSELRGNQPQHF.

This clone was detected only once. CDR3 protein: CASSPSTGFGTNYGGYTF. The CDR3 DNA sequence: TGTGCCAGCAGCCCCTCGACAGGGTTCGGCACTAACTATGGTGGCTACACCTTC. V and J are TRBV9 and TRBJ1-2, with 7 bases identical to TRBD1. J lost 7 bases, V lost 4 bases, and 22 bases had no gene match. The CDR3 covers 18 residues. The V gene's germline CDR1 is SGDLS and CDR2 YYNGEE.

V usage is TRBV7-8 and J usage is TRBJ2-7; no clear D gene. The germline V and J ends were trimmed by 5 bases and 7 bases, with 15 bases remaining between them. CDR1 SGHVS and CDR2 FQNEAQ come from the germline V gene. There are 13 residues in the CDR3. The CDR3 loop reads CASSLNNRREQYF. In DNA form, the CDR3 reads TGTGCCAGCAGCCTAAATAACCGCCGAGAGCAGTACTTC.

The chain joins TRBV4-2 to TRBJ2-7, with 7 positions matching TRBD1. Trimming removed 1 base from V and 2 bases from J; junction bases left unmatched: 5. This CDR3 contains 15 residues. Germline lookup yields CDR1 LGHNA and CDR2 YNFKEQ. The CDR3 sequence: CASSQATGAPYEQYF. In DNA, the CDR3 is TGTGCCAGCAGCCAAGCTACAGGGGCTCCCTACGAGCAGTACTTC.

The chain employs TRBV7-9 and TRBJ2-2, with TRBD1 identical over 9 bases. The CDR3 consists of 16 residues. Per the germline V gene, CDR1 is SEHNR and CDR2 is FQNEAQ (reference sequence). Losses at the gene ends were 5 bases for V and 6 bases for J; bases not matched to a gene: 10. DNA of the CDR3: TGTGCCAGCAGCCTTCCGGACAGGGGACAAGCCGGGGAGCTGTTTTTT. Protein sequence: CASSLPDRGQAGELFF.

The chain has TRBV5-1 and TRBJ2-3; 7 bases map to TRBD2. CDR3 size: 16 residues. Germline CDR1 is SGHRS and CDR2 is YFSETQ. V gave up 7 bases and J gave up 4 bases; unmatched junction bases: 15. CDR3 amino acids: CASRHGRSGAADTQYF. The CDR3 DNA reads as TGCGCCAGCCGCCACGGCCGAAGCGGGGCCGCAGATACGCAGTATTTT.